These T cell receptor beta chains were read from a single sample in a study of T cell repertoires in cytomegalovirus infection. From the reads, TCRdb called clonotypes with MiXCR, one entry per CDR3 protein. The sample shows 700,000 to 900,000 distinct CDR3 sequences, under 35% of them seen only once. Their antigens are not known. This material consisted of cultured CD8+ T cells from PBMCs, taken from culture after CMV antigen stimulation. All receptors derive from a human donor in good health (CMV status not recorded). Some clones in this sample may be carry-over from other donors' samples. CDR3s include the opening cysteine and the closing phenylalanine or tryptophan. The D gene is left open where the match is weak. Clone size, where shown, is once, few, many, or a class for clones that have expanded.

D gene | J gene | V gene | clone size | CDR3 protein | CDR3 DNA
- | TRBJ2-3 | TRBV12-3/TRBV12-4 | - | CASSWTRMTDTQYF | TGTGCCAGCAGCTGGACTCGGATGACAGATACGCAGTATTTT
- | TRBJ2-5 | TRBV19 | - | CASSMVARVETQYF | TGTGCCAGTAGTATGGTGGCGAGGGTAGAGACCCAGTACTTC
TRBD1 | TRBJ1-5 | TRBV15 | - | CATRRGQGLNQPQHF | TGTGCCACCAGGAGGGGACAGGGACTCAATCAGCCCCAGCATTTT
- | TRBJ1-6 | TRBV7-9 | - | CASSLAYSPLHF | TGTGCCAGCAGCTTGGCGTATTCACCCCTCCACTTT
- | TRBJ2-1 | TRBV19 | few | CASSISRGYEQFF | TGTGCCAGTAGTATCTCCCGGGGGTATGAGCAGTTCTTC
- | TRBJ2-3 | TRBV5-4 | few | CGITHWGSDTQYF | TGTGGAATAACACACTGGGGGTCAGATACGCAGTATTTT
- | TRBJ1-5 | TRBV12-3/TRBV12-4 | - | CASSLAPVYSNQPQHF | TGTGCCAGCAGTTTAGCCCCCGTTTATAGCAATCAGCCCCAGCATTTT
- | TRBJ2-7 | TRBV5-4 | - | CASSIDLLIYEQYF | TGTGCCAGCAGCATAGATCTCCTAATCTACGAGCAGTACTTC
TRBD2 | TRBJ2-1 | TRBV25-1 | once | CVSSEDPETSGSLSSYNEQFF | TGTGTCAGCAGTGAAGACCCCGAGACTAGCGGGTCCTTGAGCTCCTACAATGAGCAGTTCTTC
- | TRBJ1-2 | TRBV7-9 | few | CASSSPTTGYLYGYTF | TGTGCCAGCAGCTCCCCTACTACAGGGTACCTCTATGGCTACACCTTC
TRBD2 | TRBJ2-1 | TRBV7-2 | many | CASSLSGTSSYNEQFF | TGTGCCAGCAGCTTATCCGGGACTAGCTCCTACAATGAGCAGTTCTTC
- | TRBJ2-2 | TRBV4-2 | few | CASSQEHGGGSTGELFF | TGTGCCAGCAGCCAAGAACACGGAGGGGGGAGCACCGGGGAGCTGTTTTTT
- | TRBJ2-3 | TRBV4-3 | - | CASSQDPAESTDTQYF | TGCGCCAGCAGCCAAGATCCGGCGGAGAGCACAGATACGCAGTATTTT
- | TRBJ2-3 | TRBV6-1 | many | CASPEWGVPTDTQYF | TGTGCCAGCCCGGAGTGGGGGGTTCCCACAGATACGCAGTATTTT
- | TRBJ1-5 | TRBV7-9 | - | CASSRTDHSNQPQHF | TGTGCCAGCAGCCGGACAGATCATAGCAATCAGCCCCAGCATTTT
TRBD1 | TRBJ1-2 | TRBV12-3/TRBV12-4 | few | CASSLEGQGALYYGYTF | TGTGCCAGCAGTTTAGAGGGACAGGGGGCGCTGTATTATGGCTACACCTTC
TRBD1 | TRBJ2-1 | TRBV20-1 | few | CSASNPGTGEYNEQFF | TGCAGTGCTAGTAACCCCGGGACAGGGGAATACAATGAGCAGTTCTTC
TRBD1 | TRBJ2-7 | TRBV7-4 | - | CASSIHRDRKAKVHEQYF | TGTGCCAGCAGCATCCACCGGGACAGAAAAGCAAAGGTACACGAGCAGTACTTC
TRBD1 | TRBJ1-1 | TRBV7-9 | many | CASSLGPGGTEAFF | TGTGCCAGCAGCTTAGGTCCAGGGGGCACTGAAGCTTTCTTT
TRBD1 | TRBJ2-1 | TRBV2 | many | CASRAPGQGEVYEQFF | TGTGCCAGCAGGGCTCCGGGACAGGGGGAGGTATATGAGCAGTTCTTC
- | TRBJ1-5 | TRBV15 | - | CATSRDRAYSNQPQHF | TGTGCCACCAGCAGAGATCGTGCTTATAGCAATCAGCCCCAGCATTTT
- | TRBJ1-6 | TRBV5-5 | few | CASSARHREVGSPLHF | TGTGCCAGCAGCGCACGGCACAGGGAAGTGGGATCACCCCTCCACTTT
TRBD1 | TRBJ1-5 | TRBV7-9 | many | CASSSTGAGQPQHF | TGTGCCAGCAGCTCAACAGGGGCAGGTCAGCCCCAGCATTTT
- | TRBJ2-5 | TRBV12-3/TRBV12-4 | - | CASRPFGGETQYF | TGTGCCAGCAGGCCCTTTGGAGGGGAGACCCAGTACTTC
TRBD2 | TRBJ2-1 | TRBV6-6 | - | CASSYSIAGGRGEQFF | TGTGCCAGCAGTTACTCAATAGCGGGGGGGCGCGGTGAGCAGTTCTTC
TRBD2 | TRBJ2-5 | TRBV7-2 | many | CASSSPSGGQETQYF | TGTGCCAGCAGCTCCCCTAGCGGGGGGCAAGAGACCCAGTACTTC
- | TRBJ1-1 | TRBV27 | - | CASSLGLVGAEAFF | TGTGCCAGCAGTTTAGGCCTTGTGGGGGCTGAAGCTTTCTTT
- | TRBJ1-3 | TRBV12-3/TRBV12-4 | many | CASSLVGTGNTIYF | TGTGCCAGCAGTTTAGTGGGAACTGGAAACACCATATATTTT
- | TRBJ2-3 | TRBV7-2 | many | CASSFGYRTASVGTDTQYF | TGTGCCAGCAGCTTTGGCTACCGTACGGCGTCGGTTGGCACAGATACGCAGTATTTT
TRBD1 | TRBJ2-5 | TRBV7-7 | few | CATRQGFQETQYF | TGTGCCACACGACAGGGTTTCCAAGAGACCCAGTACTTC
TRBD1 | TRBJ1-1 | TRBV7-9 | - | CASSPKTGITEAFF | TGTGCCAGCAGCCCGAAGACAGGGATCACTGAAGCTTTCTTT
- | TRBJ1-5 | TRBV4-3 | few | CASSQDIGAENQPQHF | TGCGCCAGCAGCCAAGATATAGGGGCAGAAAATCAGCCCCAGCATTTT
- | TRBJ2-2 | TRBV29-1 | - | CSVVSTGELFF | TGCAGCGTTGTGAGCACCGGGGAGCTGTTTTTT
TRBD1 | TRBJ2-3 | TRBV19 | - | CASTYRGRGDTQYF | TGTGCCAGTACCTACAGGGGGCGGGGAGATACGCAGTATTTT
TRBD1 | TRBJ2-3 | TRBV6-6 | few | CASSSGTGKASDTQYF | TGTGCCAGCAGTTCAGGGACAGGGAAGGCCTCGGATACGCAGTATTTT
TRBD1 | TRBJ1-3 | TRBV5-4 | - | CASSSIPRTGGNTIYF | TGTGCCAGCAGCTCCATACCCCGGACAGGAGGAAACACCATATATTTT
TRBD1 | TRBJ1-1 | TRBV4-1 | - | CASSQQGQLNTEAFF | TGCGCCAGCAGCCAACAGGGACAGCTGAACACTGAAGCTTTCTTT
TRBD2 | TRBJ2-1 | TRBV7-2 | many | CASSPTVAGVYNEQFF | TGTGCCAGCAGCCCCACAGTAGCGGGGGTCTACAATGAGCAGTTCTTC
- | TRBJ2-7 | TRBV7-2 | many | CASSLGSGLLEEQYF | TGTGCCAGCAGCTTGGGGAGCGGGCTGCTAGAAGAGCAGTACTTC
TRBD1 | TRBJ1-5 | TRBV15 | - | CATSRRTGNQPQHF | TGTGCCACCAGCAGGAGGACAGGGAATCAGCCCCAGCATTTT
TRBD1 | TRBJ2-7 | TRBV7-6 | many | CASSPSGGQGVYEQYF | TGTGCCAGCAGCCCGTCGGGTGGACAGGGGGTCTACGAGCAGTACTTC
- | TRBJ2-1 | TRBV19 | few | CASSPYGVSYNEQFF | TGTGCCAGTAGTCCCTACGGGGTCTCCTACAATGAGCAGTTCTTC
- | TRBJ1-4 | TRBV28 | many | CASSLPSLGERSEKLFF | TGTGCCAGCAGTCTACCTTCCCTGGGGGAGCGAAGTGAAAAACTGTTTTTT
- | TRBJ2-7 | TRBV28 | - | CASSFPPRGKRYEQYF | TGTGCCAGCAGTTTTCCCCCACGGGGAAAACGCTACGAGCAGTACTTC
TRBD2 | TRBJ2-7 | TRBV7-9 | few | CASSPPQRGLDEQYF | TGTGCCAGCAGCCCCCCTCAGCGGGGGCTCGACGAGCAGTACTTC
- | TRBJ1-1 | TRBV7-9 | - | CASTSTGNTEAFF | TGTGCCAGCACCTCGACAGGGAACACTGAAGCTTTCTTT
TRBD2 | TRBJ2-3 | TRBV10-3 | few | CAISEEILAGGISDTQYF | TGTGCCATCAGTGAGGAGATACTAGCGGGGGGGATCTCAGATACGCAGTATTTT
TRBD1 | TRBJ2-5 | TRBV7-9 | - | CASSPLQGWGETQYF | TGTGCCAGCAGCCCTTTACAGGGGTGGGGAGAGACCCAGTACTTC
- | TRBJ2-1 | TRBV6-6 | - | CASRSDSWTYNEQFF | TGTGCCAGCAGATCGGACAGCTGGACCTACAATGAGCAGTTCTTC